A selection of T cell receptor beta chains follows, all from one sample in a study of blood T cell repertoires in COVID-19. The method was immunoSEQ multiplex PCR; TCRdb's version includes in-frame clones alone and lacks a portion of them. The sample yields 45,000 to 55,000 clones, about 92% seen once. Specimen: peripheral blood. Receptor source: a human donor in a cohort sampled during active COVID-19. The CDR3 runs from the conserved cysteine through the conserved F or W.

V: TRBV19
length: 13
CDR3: CASSPGTAYEQYF

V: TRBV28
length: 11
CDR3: CATTQGTEAFF

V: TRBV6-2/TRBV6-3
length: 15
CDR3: CASSYRSGSLYEQYF

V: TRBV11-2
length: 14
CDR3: CASSSSPSLYEQYF

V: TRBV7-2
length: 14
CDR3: CASSLQDRGTEAFF

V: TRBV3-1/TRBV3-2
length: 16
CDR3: CASSQVLLANTGELFF

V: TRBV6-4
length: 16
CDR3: CASSEFRGTNTGELFF

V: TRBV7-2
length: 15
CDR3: CASSPSSGRNAEQYF

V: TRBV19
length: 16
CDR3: CASSPHLAGGLYEQYF

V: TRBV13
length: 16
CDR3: CASSSPARAGVHEQYF

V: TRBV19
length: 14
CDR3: CASSVLAVYNEQFF

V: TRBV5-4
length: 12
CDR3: CASTAEAVEQFF

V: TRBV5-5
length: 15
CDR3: CASSFDRGMNYGYTF

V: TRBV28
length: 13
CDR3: CAIQRGQGEGYTF

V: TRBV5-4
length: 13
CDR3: CASSFRGGETQYF

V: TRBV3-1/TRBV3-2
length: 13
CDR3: CASSHRGIHEQYF

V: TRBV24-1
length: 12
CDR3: CATSLRSDTQYF

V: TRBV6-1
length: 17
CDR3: CASSDAPGTGDTDTQYF

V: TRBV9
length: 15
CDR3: CASSATGLMNTEAFF

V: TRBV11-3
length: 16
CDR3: CASSPRGGLAPNEQFF

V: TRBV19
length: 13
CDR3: CASSLAGNNEQFF

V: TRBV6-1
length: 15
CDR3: CASSEGQYTYNEQFF

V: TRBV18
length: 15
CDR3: CASSPTGFNPPEAFF

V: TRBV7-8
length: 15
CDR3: CASSLYSGTSNIQYF

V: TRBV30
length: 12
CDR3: CAWSEGEYGYTF

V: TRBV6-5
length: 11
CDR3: CASSLNYEQYF

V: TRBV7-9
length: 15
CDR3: CASSLPGANTGELFF

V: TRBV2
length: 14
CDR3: CAGARGTGFYEQYF

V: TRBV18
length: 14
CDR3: CASSSGQGAYEQYF

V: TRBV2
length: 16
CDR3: CASSEVRGGGTDTQYF

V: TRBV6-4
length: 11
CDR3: CATRGAIGYTF

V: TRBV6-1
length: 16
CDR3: CASSDIVGAPNEKLFF

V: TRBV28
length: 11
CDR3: CASSVNTEAFF

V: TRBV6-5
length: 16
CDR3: CASSYNAGRLNTEAFF

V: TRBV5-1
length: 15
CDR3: CASSLEAGSTDTQYF

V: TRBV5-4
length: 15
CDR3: CASSLAGGFQETQYF

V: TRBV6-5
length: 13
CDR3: CASRHSGTDTQYF

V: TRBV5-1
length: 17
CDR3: CASRAEMRVPYSGEQFF

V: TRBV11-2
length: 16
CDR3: CASSLVGLGVTGELFF

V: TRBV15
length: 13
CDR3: CATSRERNQPQHF

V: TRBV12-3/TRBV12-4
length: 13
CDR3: CASNTGLNTEAFF

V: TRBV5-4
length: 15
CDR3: CASSKTSGRVSEQYF

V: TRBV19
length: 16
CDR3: CASSIRISFNYNEQFF

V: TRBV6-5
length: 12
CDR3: CASSSHTDTQYF

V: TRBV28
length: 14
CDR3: CASSFGKVNTEAFF

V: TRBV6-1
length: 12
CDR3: CASSEAADTQYF

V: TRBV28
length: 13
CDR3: CASTYGGRYGYTF

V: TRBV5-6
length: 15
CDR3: CASSRTGGRTGELFF

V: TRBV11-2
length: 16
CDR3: CASSLVTGGSGNTIYF

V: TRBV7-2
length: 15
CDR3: CASSPQRGFNEKLFF

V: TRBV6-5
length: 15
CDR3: CASSYETGSPETQYF

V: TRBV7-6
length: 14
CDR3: CASSPPGLQETQYF

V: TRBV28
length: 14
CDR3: CASSPTYSNQPQHF